The 13 T cell receptor beta chains below were found in one sample sequenced in a study of identical twins listed by TCRdb under 2016. Libraries came from 5' RACE. Sequencing took place on an Illumina HiSeq 2000. TCRdb ran its own pipeline on the public reads, namely fastp trimming at Q25 and MiXCR clone calling, and kept in-frame beta chains. Each CDR3 protein gets just one entry, which takes the most common genes and DNA from the rows behind it. The sample table records approximately 590,000 distinct CDR3 sequences; around 9.6% of these occur just once. Clones ranked in the top ten supply 3% of the sample. These data also featured in a second study, about yellow fever vaccine responses in identical twins.

Sequenced material: PBMCs. The source of these receptors is a woman under 30 in good health.

The rearrangement links TRBV6-6 to TRBJ2-1; D not certain. Germline V gene sequence: CDR1 MNHNY, CDR2 SVGAGI (reference sequence). V lost 0 bases, J lost 4 bases, and 4 bases lay in between. The CDR3 is made up of 13 amino acids. CDR3 residues: CASSYSWYNEQFF. The CDR3, as DNA: TGTGCCAGCAGTTACTCCTGGTACAATGAGCAGTTCTTC.

In this sample, this clonotype turned up a few times. This chain uses TRBV12-3 or TRBV12-4 with TRBJ1-2; 11 nucleotides line up with TRBD1. The V gene end was trimmed by 5 bases and the J gene end by 8 bases; junction bases not matched to a gene: 7. The CDR3 is 14 amino acids. In DNA form, the CDR3 reads TGTGCCAGCAGTCTTGGACAGGGGGCCGGGGGCTACACCTTC. Translated: CASSLGQGAGGYTF.

The CDR3 reads CATSRDRRTGGFEQYF. CDR3 DNA: TGTGCCACCAGCAGAGATCGACGGACAGGGGGTTTCGAGCAGTACTTC. J is TRBJ2-7 and V is TRBV15, with 10 bases that match TRBD1. Per germline, CDR1 LNHNV and CDR2 YYDKDF (reference sequence). J gave up 6 bases and V 0 bases, and 8 bases lay outside the gene matches. CDR3 length: 16 amino acids.

The gene calls are TRBV20-1 and TRBJ2-2; TRBD2 agrees at 8 bases. Germline V gives CDR1 DFQATT, CDR2 SNEGSKA (reference sequence). Trimming cost V 4 bases and J 8 bases; bases outside gene matches: 9. The CDR3 runs to 14 residues. The CDR3 sequence: CSAIGSGALGELFF. The CDR3 DNA is TGCAGTGCTATTGGTAGCGGGGCTCTGGGGGAGCTGTTTTTT.

This clonotype was seen more than once but under ten times. The rearrangement joins TRBV29-1 to TRBJ2-5; D perhaps matches TRBD2 (7 bases). Trimming shortened V by 3 bases and J by 5 bases, and 13 bases separated the two germline ends. The length of the CDR3 is 13 residues. The germline CDR1 and CDR2 sequences are SQVTM and ANQGSEA. DNA of the CDR3: TGCAGCGTTGACGGGGGGCGCCCGGAGACCCAGTACTTC. Translation gives CSVDGGRPETQYF.

This clonotype was observed at least ten times. The chain links TRBV7-8 to TRBJ2-7, with unresolved D. Deletions cut 5 bases from V and 4 bases from J, with 18 bases between. CDR3 length: 15 residues. Germline lookup yields CDR1 SGHVS and CDR2 FQNEAQ. The DNA of the CDR3 is TGTGCCAGCAGCCTTCCCCCGGCCTCTATTTACGAGCAGTACTTC. Amino acid sequence: CASSLPPASIYEQYF.

The CDR3 region has the DNA TGTGCCAGCTCACCACCGGCCCGGGGGGCCGCTAACTACGAGCAGTACTTC. It translates to CASSPPARGAANYEQYF. The V and J genes are TRBV18 and TRBJ2-7; maybe TRBD2 (7 bases). Germline V lookup: CDR1 KGHSH, CDR2 LQKENI. V was pared by 0 bases and J by 3 bases, with 18 bases between. CDR3 length: 17 amino acids.

This clonotype was seen ten or more times. The chain is built from TRBV10-3 and TRBJ2-7, with unresolved D. Germline V gene sequence: CDR1 ENHRY, CDR2 SYGVKD. The length of the CDR3 is 14 residues. Trimming removed 4 bases from V and 0 bases from J, with 10 bases in between. The CDR3 loop is CAISVDTSSYEQYF. CDR3 nucleotides: TGTGCCATCAGTGTCGATACTTCCTCCTACGAGCAGTACTTC.

This clonotype was seen ten or more times. The rearrangement uses TRBV5-1 and TRBJ2-7; D may be TRBD1 (6 bases). The CDR3 extends over 16 amino acids. V shed 0 bases and J shed 3 bases, with 16 bases lying between them. Germline V gene lookup returns CDR1 SGHRS and CDR2 YFSETQ. The CDR3 nucleotides are TGCGCCAGCAGCTTGGGAATAGGGGGAAGGAGCTACGAGCAGTACTTC. This encodes CASSLGIGGRSYEQYF.

This clonotype came up a few times. The CDR3 region has the DNA TGTGCCAGCAGCCAAGAGGGGCTAGCGGGACCCTACGAGCAGTACTTC. Its protein is CASSQEGLAGPYEQYF. V gene TRBV3-1 combines with J gene TRBJ2-7; TRBD2 matches 9 bases. The V gene end was trimmed by 0 bases and the J gene end by 2 bases; junction bases not matched to a gene: 5. The CDR3 length is 16 residues. Germline loops: CDR1 LGHDT, CDR2 YNNKEL (reference sequence).

The rearrangement joins TRBV7-8 to TRBJ2-3; perhaps TRBD2 as D (6 bases). Trimming cost V 8 bases and J 4 bases, with 10 bases left between them. The CDR3 runs to 12 residues. CDR1 and CDR2 (germline): SGHVS, FQNEAQ. CDR3 loop: CASSTSADTQYF. CDR3 coding DNA: TGTGCCAGCTCGACTAGTGCAGATACGCAGTATTTT.

Only a few counts were recorded for this clonotype. The chain links TRBV3-1 to TRBJ2-5, with 10 positions matching TRBD2. The CDR3 covers 16 residues. CDR1 and CDR2 (germline): LGHDT, YNNKEL (reference sequence). The J segment lost 3 bases and the V segment lost 2 bases, leaving 6 bases of the junction unmatched. This CDR3 reads CASSQSGLAHKETQYF. In DNA form, the CDR3 reads TGTGCCAGCAGCCAATCGGGACTAGCGCACAAAGAGACCCAGTACTTC.

This clonotype was detected a few times. This chain joins TRBV18 and TRBJ2-5; 7 bases are shared with TRBD2. The trim removed 2 bases at V and 9 bases at J, leaving 6 bases unmatched. This CDR3 comprises 13 residues. Germline-derived CDR1 and CDR2 are KGHSH and LQKENI. CDR3 DNA sequence: TGTGCCAGCTCACCAAGCGGGGTTCGGGCCCAGTACTTC. This sequence encodes CASSPSGVRAQYF.